One sample yielded the 4 T cell receptor beta chains listed below, sequenced in a study of shared clonotypes between healthy human individuals. The naive CD8 fraction comprised CD45RO-negative cells positively selected for CCR7 and excluded terminally differentiated effector memory CD45RA+ cells. Some clones are missing from TCRdb's copy, which holds only in-frame ones; the method was immunoSEQ multiplex PCR. This sample carries about 2 million clones, approximately 94% of them seen once, and the ten largest clones take under 1.5%. Sequencing used naive CD8+ T cells sorted from blood. Receptors were obtained from a man in his late teens or twenties in good health.

This clone showed up just once. The junction departs from the called germline gene at one end, perhaps through a read error. The chain carries TRBV4-1 and TRBJ2-3; tentatively, D is TRBD2 (6 bases). Germline assignment: CDR1 MGHRA and CDR2 YSYEKL. The CDR3 runs 15 residues. The CDR3 spells CASSEEPLAPDTQYF. The CDR3 DNA is TGCGCCAGCAGCGAAGAGCCACTAGCCCCAGATACGCAGTATTTT.

The J gene is TRBJ2-7, the V gene TRBV7-3; TRBD2 matches at 8 bases. CDR1 is SGHTA, CDR2 FQGTGA, per germline. V shed 5 bases and J 5 bases; nucleotides not matched to a gene: 11. The CDR3 runs 15 residues. For the CDR3, the DNA is TGTGCCAGCAGCCCCATACCGGGGGGGCCTGACGAGCAGTACTTC. Residues: CASSPIPGGPDEQYF.

This clone was seen once. The sample carries other DNA sequences with the same CDR3. The genes are TRBV9 and TRBJ2-3; D uncertain. Trimming cost V 0 bases and J 6 bases, with 5 bases left between them. Germline CDR1 is SGDLS and CDR2 is YYNGEE. The CDR3 length is 12 residues. The DNA for the CDR3 is TGTGCCAGCAGCGTAGATTTGGATACGCAGTATTTT. It codes for CASSVDLDTQYF. The variable domain in full, with the rest retrieved from reference TRBV9 and TRBJ2-3, is DSGVTQTPKHLITATGQRVTLRCSPRSGDLSVYWYQQSLDQGLQFLIQYYNGEERAKGNILERFSAQQFPDLHSELNLSSLELGDSALYFCASSVDLDTQYFGPGTRLTVL.

The chain recombines TRBV5-1 with TRBJ2-1; 7 bases align to TRBD2. V trimming: 3 bases; J trimming: 3 bases; junction bases outside the gene matches: 6. Germline V gives CDR1 SGHRS, CDR2 YFSETQ. This CDR3 has 15 amino acids. The CDR3 DNA reads as TGCGCCAGCAGCTCGGCTAGCGGAATCTACAATGAGCAGTTCTTC. It encodes CASSSASGIYNEQFF.